These 6 T cell receptor beta chains were sequenced from one sample in a study of control samples from healthy donors and cancer patients (TCRdb year 2020). Receptor amplification or capture employed the immunoSEQ multiplex PCR assay. TCRdb obtained this table from immuneACCESS and retained in-frame rearrangements with V and J assigned. These tables miss some clones; where compared with another copy, unresolved V genes account for less than half of the shortfall, and the remainder is unexplained. The sample table shows about 98,000 clones, and about 80% are seen once. The top ten hold about 10% of the sample. Sequenced input: blood. These receptors were collected from a woman aged 25 to 39 in good health.

This chain links TRBV6-1 with TRBJ1-5; weak D call: TRBD1 (5 bases). Trimming removed 2 bases from V and 0 bases from J, with 11 bases in between. The germline CDR1 and CDR2 sequences are MNHNS and SASEGT. The CDR3 is 16 amino acids. Written as DNA, the CDR3 is TGTGCCAGCAGTGAAAGGCGGGGGTTTAGCAATCAGCCCCAGCATTTT. This gives the protein CASSERRGFSNQPQHF.

The chain carries TRBV3-1 (or the pseudogene TRBV3-2) and TRBJ1-2; 7 bases map to TRBD1. The germline CDR1 and CDR2 sequences are LGHDT and YNNKEL (reference sequence). The CDR3 consists of 14 residues. V dropped 3 bases and J dropped 6; count of bases not matched to a gene: 7. CDR3 region: CASSQVTGRNGYTF. Here the CDR3 DNA reads TGTGCCAGCAGCCAGGTGACAGGGCGGAATGGCTACACCTTC.

This chain connects TRBV29-1 to TRBJ2-2; a possible D gene is TRBD1 (5 bases). Germline V lookup: CDR1 SQVTM, CDR2 ANQGSEA. The CDR3 loop spans 12 amino acids. V lost 7 bases and J 1 base, leaving 7 bases between the germline ends. CDR3 residues: CSGGQNTGELFF. As DNA, the CDR3 is TGCAGCGGCGGACAGAACACCGGGGAGCTGTTTTTT.

Only a few counts were recorded for this clone. The gene calls are TRBV4-3 and TRBJ2-5; D not resolved. CDR1 and CDR2 from the germline V gene are LGHNA and YSLEER. The CDR3 is made up of 14 amino acids. V lost 1 base, J lost 4 bases, and 10 bases lay in between. The CDR3: CASSQAGVPETQYF. CDR3 sequence (DNA): TGCGCCAGCAGCCAAGCGGGCGTCCCAGAGACCCAGTACTTC.

The chain recombines TRBV6-6 with TRBJ1-6; D remains unclear. V was trimmed by 2 bases and J by 8 bases, leaving 7 bases between them. Germline V gives CDR1 MNHNY, CDR2 SVGAGI (reference sequence). The CDR3 covers 13 residues. This CDR3 reads CASSYQRYSPLHF. As DNA, the CDR3 is TGTGCCAGCAGTTACCAAAGGTATTCACCCCTCCACTTT.

Here the CDR3 reads CASSLDRDRVNTEAFF. The CDR3 DNA follows: TGTGCCAGCAGCTTGGACCGGGACAGGGTTAATACTGAAGCTTTCTTT. This chain connects TRBV5-8 to TRBJ1-1, with 9 bases matching TRBD1. V lost 0 bases and J lost 5; bases outside the gene matches: 8. The CDR3 loop spans 16 amino acids. Germline V lookup: CDR1 SGHTS, CDR2 YDEGEE.